Listed here are 8 T cell receptor beta chains from one sample, sequenced in a study of T cells in Graves' hyperthyroidism and ophthalmopathy. RNA transcripts served as the template for amplifying TCR beta CDR3 regions. The study used the HTBI primer set for a first-round RT-PCR of the TCR CDR3. TCRdb reprocessed the multiplex PCR reads with MiXCR, giving one entry per CDR3 protein. Of under 600,000 distinct CDR3 sequences listed, roughly 15% were seen once; the top ten hold approximately 3.5%. The sample was blood. The source is a woman aged 35 to 49 with Graves' ophthalmopathy.

This clonotype was picked up a small number of times. This rearrangement joins TRBV24-1 to TRBJ1-2; 9 nucleotides agree with TRBD1. This CDR3 contains 15 residues. Looked up from germline, CDR1 is KGHDR and CDR2 is SFDVKD. Unmatched junction bases numbered 9, after V lost 3 bases and J lost 8 bases. In nucleotides, the CDR3 is TGTGCCACCAGTGATGCGGGACAGGGAAAGGGGGGCTACACCTTC. Translating it yields CATSDAGQGKGGYTF.

This chain uses TRBV28 with TRBJ2-1; D is unresolved. The length of the CDR3 is 17 residues. Germline values: CDR1 MDHEN, CDR2 SYDVKM. Trimming removed 5 bases at V and 0 bases at J, with 17 bases between. The CDR3, as DNA: TGTGCCAGCAGTCCCCGCGCCGGGTCTAGCTCCTACAATGAGCAGTTCTTC. It codes for CASSPRAGSSSYNEQFF. The full variable domain, rest sourced from reference TRBV28 and TRBJ2-1, is DVKVTQSSRYLVKRTGEKVFLECVQDMDHENMFWYRQDPGLGLRLIYFSYDVKMKEKGDIPEGYSVSREKKERFSLILESASTNQTSMYLCASSPRAGSSSYNEQFFGPGTRLTVL.

V is TRBV20-1 and J is TRBJ1-1; D might be TRBD1 (5 bases). Trimming removed 3 bases from V and 1 base from J, with 15 bases in between. The V gene's germline CDR1 is DFQATT and CDR2 SNEGSKA (reference sequence). This CDR3 is built from 15 residues. CDR3 in DNA: TGCAGTGCTAGGCCTAGCGGGGGGGGGAACACTGAAGCTTTCTTT. This translates into CSARPSGGGNTEAFF.

This clonotype was found many times. The chain carries TRBV27 and TRBJ2-2, with D unresolved. Germline-derived CDR1 and CDR2 are MNHEY and SMNVEV (reference sequence). The CDR3 contains 13 residues. Trimming took 5 bases from V and 2 from J, leaving 6 bases between them. The CDR3 DNA reads as TGTGCCAGCAGTCCCTTTAACACCGGGGAGCTGTTTTTT. Its translation is CASSPFNTGELFF.

This clonotype was detected ten times or more. The chain recombines TRBV6-1 with TRBJ1-2, with a weak D call TRBD1 (5 bases). V gave up 1 base and J gave up 6 bases, with 12 bases separating them. The CDR3 spans 14 residues. Germline V lookup: CDR1 MNHNS, CDR2 SASEGT. The CDR3 coding sequence is TGTGCCAGCAGTGAAGACCCAGGGCGGGATGGCTACACCTTC. The encoded protein is CASSEDPGRDGYTF.

This clonotype was seen at least ten times. The V call is TRBV2, the J call TRBJ2-5, with 7 bases that match TRBD2. Germline trimming cut 3 bases from V and 8 bases from J; bases unmatched to any gene: 21. The germline CDR1 and CDR2 sequences are SNHLY and FYNNEI. The CDR3 runs 18 residues. The CDR3 DNA reads TGTGCCAGCAGTGAGTGGGGATTGCGGGGGACCACCGGTAGTACCCAGTACTTC. Translation gives CASSEWGLRGTTGSTQYF.

This clonotype was counted ten times or more. This sequence joins TRBV3-1 and TRBJ1-2, with 7 bases identical to TRBD1. CDR1 and CDR2 from the germline V gene are LGHDT and YNNKEL (reference sequence). The CDR3 is 13 residues long. V lost 4 bases, J lost 1 base, and 0 bases stayed unmatched. The DNA for the CDR3 is TGTGCCAGCAGCCGGGACAGTAACTATGGCTACACCTTC. Translated: CASSRDSNYGYTF. Looking up the rest from reference TRBV3-1 and TRBJ1-2 gives the full variable domain: DTAVSQTPKYLVTQMGNDKSIKCEQNLGHDTMYWYKQDSKKFLKIMFSYNNKELIINETVPNRFSPKSPDKAHLNLHINSLELGDSAVYFCASSRDSNYGYTFGSGTRLTVV.

The sample holds many counts of this clonotype. The chain joins TRBV12-3 or TRBV12-4 to TRBJ2-1; 12 nucleotides align to TRBD2. This CDR3 has 14 amino acids. Trimming removed 5 bases from V and 6 bases from J; junction bases left unmatched: 2. The chain's CDR3 is CASSQTSGSNEQFF. As DNA, the CDR3 is TGTGCCAGCAGTCAGACTAGCGGGAGCAATGAGCAGTTCTTC.